The entry that follows covers one T cell receptor (beta chain) sequence. The data derive from a study of OX40 agonist ivuxolimab in advanced cancers. On the study more broadly: At 0.01 to 10 mg/kg, ivuxolimab was administered intravenously to patients every 2 weeks. Patients with hepatocellular carcinoma, melanoma, renal cell or head and neck cancer made up the dose-escalation patients.

From germline, CDR1 is MNHNY and CDR2 SVGAGI (reference sequence). There are 13 residues in the CDR3. Trimming took off 2 bases at V and 3 bases at J, with 8 bases between the two ends. The table came from immunoSEQ multiplex PCR; TCRdb's copy has only in-frame clones and leaves some out. The sample comprises about 83,000 clones, about four fifths of which are singletons, and around 7.5% rests with the top ten. Sequencing was performed on CD4+ or CD8+ T cells sorted from blood, taken in a trial of the OX40 agonist ivuxolimab. The sequence came from an adult with an advanced solid tumor such as melanoma, head and neck, liver or kidney cancer. The rearrangement links TRBV6-6 to TRBJ2-7; a weak D match, TRBD2 (5 bases). CDR3 DNA sequence: TGTGCCAGCAGTTACGGACTCTTCTACGAGCAGTACTTC. The encoded protein is CASSYGLFYEQYF.